The 17 T cell receptor beta chains below were found in one sample sequenced in a study of T cells in Graves' hyperthyroidism and ophthalmopathy. TCR beta CDR3 regions were amplified from RNA. Carried out on the TCR CDR3, a first-round RT-PCR used the HTBI primer set. TCRdb re-called the multiplex PCR reads with MiXCR, one entry per CDR3 protein. Among around 600,000 distinct CDR3 sequences listed, roughly 14% were seen once. Material: blood. These receptors all come from a woman between 45 and 60 years old with Graves' ophthalmopathy.

This clonotype was observed many times. V gene TRBV30 combines with J gene TRBJ1-1, with a tentative D call TRBD1 (5 bases). Germline lookup yields CDR1 GTSNPN and CDR2 SVGIG (reference sequence). The CDR3 runs to 14 residues. Trimming shortened V by 0 bases and J by 1 base, and 9 bases separated the two germline ends. In nucleotides, the CDR3 is TGTGCCTGGAGTGTACTTGGGGGGAACACTGAAGCTTTCTTT. It yields the protein CAWSVLGGNTEAFF.

This clonotype has a handful of counts. One end of the junction does not line up with germline, which may come from a read error. CDR3 loop: CASSSLAGLETQHF. CDR3 DNA: TGTGCCAGCAGTTCGCTAGCGGGGCTAGAGACCCAGCACTTC. The V and J genes are TRBV11-3 and TRBJ2-5; TRBD2 agrees at 9 bases. Germline V CDR1 and CDR2: SGHNT, YENEEA. The CDR3 consists of 14 residues.

This chain joins TRBV7-9 and TRBJ2-1; 10 positions match TRBD1. The junction had 6 bases not matched to a gene; V was cut back by 1 base and J by 6 bases. CDR1 is SEHNR and CDR2 is FQNEAQ in the germline V gene (reference sequence). This CDR3 has 16 amino acids. The CDR3 is CASSLGQGALFNEQFF. The CDR3 coding sequence is TGTGCCAGCAGCTTAGGACAGGGGGCGCTTTTCAATGAGCAGTTCTTC.

This clonotype came up many times. J is TRBJ2-7 and V is TRBV5-1, with TRBD2 as a possible D gene (5 bases). This CDR3 is built from 16 residues. The germline V gene has CDR1 SGHRS and CDR2 YFSETQ. The ends were cut back, 0 bases at V and 0 bases at J, with 13 bases in the middle. CDR3 sequence (DNA): TGCGCCAGCAGCTTGGGATCGGGGAACCCCTCCTACGAGCAGTACTTC. This codes for CASSLGSGNPSYEQYF.

The genes are TRBV27 and TRBJ1-5; 8 nucleotides line up with TRBD1. CDR3 length equals 16 residues. Losses at the gene ends were 5 bases for V and 4 bases for J; bases not matched to a gene: 10. Germline CDR1 is MNHEY and CDR2 is SMNVEV (reference sequence). The CDR3 spells CASSGAGGLGNQPQHF. As DNA, the CDR3 is TGTGCCAGCAGTGGGGCAGGGGGCCTGGGGAATCAGCCCCAGCATTTT.

This clonotype was picked up a small number of times. The chain uses TRBV5-1 and TRBJ1-2, with D maybe TRBD1 (5 bases). Trimming took off 0 bases at V and 8 bases at J, with 11 bases between the two ends. CDR1 and CDR2 (germline): SGHRS, YFSETQ. The CDR3 length is 13 residues. In DNA, the CDR3 is TGCGCCAGCAGCTTGGGCAGGGAGGAGGGCTACACCTTC. Protein sequence: CASSLGREEGYTF.

The chain uses TRBV27 and TRBJ2-7; no firm D call. With 3 bases removed from V and 6 bases from J, the gap between germline ends came to 12 bases. The V gene's germline CDR1 is MNHEY and CDR2 SMNVEV (reference sequence). The length of the CDR3 is 13 residues. Written as DNA, the CDR3 is TGTGCCAGCAGTTTTCGTCGGGTAGGCGAGCAGTACTTC. Translated, it gives CASSFRRVGEQYF.

The table lists this clonotype with a count of one. A much more abundant neighbour one base away suggests this may be a read error. The J gene is TRBJ2-7, the V gene TRBV6-5, with no clear D. Per germline, CDR1 MNHEY and CDR2 SVGAGI. The CDR3 is made up of 12 amino acids. In DNA form, the CDR3 reads TGTGTCAGCAGTTACTCCAACTACGAGCAGTACTTC. Amino acids: CVSSYSNYEQYF.

This clonotype was recorded many times. The V call is TRBV6-1, the J call TRBJ1-6; tentatively, D is TRBD1 (6 bases). The CDR3 has 17 amino acids. Trimming cost V 5 bases and J 7 bases, with 21 bases left between them. The germline V gene has CDR1 MNHNS and CDR2 SASEGT. CDR3 nucleotides: TGTGCCAGCAGTACGGACAGACAACTCAAAGAAAATTCACCCCTCCACTTT. This sequence encodes CASSTDRQLKENSPLHF.

In this sample, this clonotype turned up a few times. The genes are TRBV25-1 and TRBJ2-7; D gene uncertain. Germline-derived CDR1 and CDR2 are MGHDK and SYGVNS. V shed 2 bases and J shed 5 bases, with 10 bases lying between them. The CDR3 consists of 13 residues. DNA for the CDR3: TGTGCCAGCAGTGAACCCCCTCGCAACGAGCAGTACTTC. This sequence encodes CASSEPPRNEQYF.

This clonotype occurred a few times. The chain employs TRBV6-1 and TRBJ2-4; 8 bases align to TRBD1. Germline CDR1 reads MNHNS; CDR2 reads SASEGT. After removal of 6 bases from V and 2 bases from J, the junction contained 12 bases not matched to a gene. The CDR3 loop spans 17 amino acids. DNA for the CDR3: TGTGCCAGCAGCTTCGGGGCAGGGGGCGCGACCAAAAACATTCAGTACTTC. This gives the protein CASSFGAGGATKNIQYF.

This clonotype occurred many times. The chain recombines TRBV5-6 with TRBJ2-5; 11 nucleotides line up with TRBD1. CDR3 length equals 15 residues. Trimming removed 2 bases from V and 5 bases from J; junction bases left unmatched: 5. Germline CDR1 and CDR2: SGHDT and YYEEEE. As DNA, the CDR3 is TGTGCCAGCAGCTTAAGGACAGGGGGCGTCGAGACCCAGTACTTC. This sequence encodes CASSLRTGGVETQYF.

The rearrangement uses TRBV29-1 and TRBJ2-4; 10 positions match TRBD1. The CDR3 totals 11 residues. V shed 7 bases and J 8 bases; nucleotides not matched to a gene: 2. CDR1 is SQVTM and CDR2 is ANQGSEA in the germline V gene. CDR3 residues: CSAGQGYIQYF. CDR3 in DNA: TGCAGCGCGGGACAGGGGTACATTCAGTACTTC.

The CDR3 DNA follows: TGTGCCAGCAGCAAAAGAACCGGGACAGGACACCTCCACTATGGCTACACCTTC. It yields the protein CASSKRTGTGHLHYGYTF. This chain connects TRBV7-9 to TRBJ1-2; 8 bases align to TRBD1. The germline V gene encodes CDR1 SEHNR and CDR2 FQNEAQ (reference sequence). This CDR3 has 18 residues. Trimming cost V 5 bases and J 3 bases; bases outside gene matches: 17.

This clonotype was counted ten times or more. This chain connects TRBV12-3 or TRBV12-4 to TRBJ2-2; D is unclear. V gave up 6 bases and J gave up 5 bases, with 10 bases separating them. This CDR3 is 13 amino acids long. This chain's CDR3 is CASSLMGTGELFF. The CDR3 DNA is TGTGCCAGCAGCTTGATGGGGACCGGGGAGCTGTTTTTT.

The chain has TRBV20-1 and TRBJ1-2; TRBD1 matches 7 bases. Germline values: CDR1 DFQATT, CDR2 SNEGSKA (reference sequence). CDR3 size: 15 residues. V gave up 8 bases and J gave up 4 bases; unmatched junction bases: 16. The CDR3 bases are TGCAGTACACCGAATTCCCCAGGGGGGACCTATGGCTACACCTTC. Its translation is CSTPNSPGGTYGYTF.

The chain uses TRBV4-1 and TRBJ2-5; no clear D gene. The germline CDR1 and CDR2 sequences are MGHRA and YSYEKL. This CDR3 is built from 13 residues. Trimming removed 5 bases at V and 5 bases at J, with 12 bases between. CDR3 sequence: CASSSTNGETQYF. The CDR3, as DNA: TGCGCCAGCAGCTCAACAAACGGGGAGACCCAGTACTTC.